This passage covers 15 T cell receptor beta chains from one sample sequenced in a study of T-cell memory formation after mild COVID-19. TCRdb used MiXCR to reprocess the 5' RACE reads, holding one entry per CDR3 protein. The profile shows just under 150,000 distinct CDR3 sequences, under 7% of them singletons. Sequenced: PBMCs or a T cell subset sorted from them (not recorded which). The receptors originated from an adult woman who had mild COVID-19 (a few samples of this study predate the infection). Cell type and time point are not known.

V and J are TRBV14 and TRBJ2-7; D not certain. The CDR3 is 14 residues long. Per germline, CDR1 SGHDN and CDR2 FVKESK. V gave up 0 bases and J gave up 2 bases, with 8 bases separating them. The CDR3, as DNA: TGTGCCAGCAGCCAAGATACGATTGCCTACGAGCAGTACTTC. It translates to CASSQDTIAYEQYF.

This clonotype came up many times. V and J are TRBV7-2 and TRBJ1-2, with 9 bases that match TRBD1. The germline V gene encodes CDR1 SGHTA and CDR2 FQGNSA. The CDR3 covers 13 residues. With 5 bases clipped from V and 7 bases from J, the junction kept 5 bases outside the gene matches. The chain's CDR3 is CASSLGQGLGYTF. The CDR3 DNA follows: TGTGCCAGCAGCCTGGGACAGGGACTTGGCTACACCTTC. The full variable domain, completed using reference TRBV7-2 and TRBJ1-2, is GAGVSQSPSNKVTEKGKDVELRCDPISGHTALYWYRQSLGQGLEFLIYFQGNSAPDKSGLPSDRFSAERTGGSVSTLTIQRTQQEDSAVYLCASSLGQGLGYTFGSGTRLTVV.

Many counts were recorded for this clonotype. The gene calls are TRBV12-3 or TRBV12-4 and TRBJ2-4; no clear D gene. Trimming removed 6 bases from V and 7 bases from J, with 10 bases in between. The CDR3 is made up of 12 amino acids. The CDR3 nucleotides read TGTGCCAGCAGCCCCCTCGCGAACATTCAGTACTTC. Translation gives CASSPLANIQYF.

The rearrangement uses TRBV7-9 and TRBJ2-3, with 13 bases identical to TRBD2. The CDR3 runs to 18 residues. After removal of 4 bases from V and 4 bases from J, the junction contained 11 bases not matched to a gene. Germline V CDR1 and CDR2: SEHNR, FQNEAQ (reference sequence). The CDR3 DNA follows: TGTGCCAGCAGCTCAGGGAGGACTAGCGGGAGACTGCCAGATACGCAGTATTTT. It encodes CASSSGRTSGRLPDTQYF.

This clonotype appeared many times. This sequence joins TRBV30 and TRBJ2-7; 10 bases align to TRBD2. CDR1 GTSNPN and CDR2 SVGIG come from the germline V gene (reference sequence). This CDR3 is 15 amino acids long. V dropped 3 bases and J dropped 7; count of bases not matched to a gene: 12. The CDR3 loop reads CAWSRTKRGGREQYF. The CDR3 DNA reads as TGTGCCTGGAGCCGCACTAAGCGGGGGGGCCGAGAGCAGTACTTC. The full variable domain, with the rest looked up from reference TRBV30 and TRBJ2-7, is SQTIHQWPATLVQPVGSPLSLECTVEGTSNPNLYWYRQAAGRGLQLLFYSVGIGQISSEVPQNLSASRPQDRQFILSSKKLLLSDSGFYLCAWSRTKRGGREQYFGPGTRLTVT.

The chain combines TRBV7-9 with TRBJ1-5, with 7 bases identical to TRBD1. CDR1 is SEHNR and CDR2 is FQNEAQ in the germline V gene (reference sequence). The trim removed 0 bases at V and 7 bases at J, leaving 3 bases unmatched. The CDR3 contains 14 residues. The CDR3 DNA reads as TGTGCCAGCAGCTTAGCAGGGGGCGCCCAGCCCCAGCATTTT. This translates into CASSLAGGAQPQHF.

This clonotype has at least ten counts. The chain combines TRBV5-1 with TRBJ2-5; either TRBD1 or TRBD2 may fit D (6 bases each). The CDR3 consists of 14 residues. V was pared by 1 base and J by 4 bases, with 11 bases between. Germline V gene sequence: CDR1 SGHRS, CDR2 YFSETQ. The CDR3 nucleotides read TGCGCCAGCAGCTTGACGGGGGCGAGAGAGACCCAGTACTTC. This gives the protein CASSLTGARETQYF.

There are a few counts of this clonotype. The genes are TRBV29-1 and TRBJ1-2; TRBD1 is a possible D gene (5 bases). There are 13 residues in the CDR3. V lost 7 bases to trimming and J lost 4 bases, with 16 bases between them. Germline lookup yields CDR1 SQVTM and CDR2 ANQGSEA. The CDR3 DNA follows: TGCAGCGCCACAGGCGGACGGCGCTATGGCTACACCTTC. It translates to CSATGGRRYGYTF.

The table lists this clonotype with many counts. The CDR3 bases are TGTGCCAGCAGACTGGGACTAGCCAATGAGCAGTTCTTC. This encodes CASRLGLANEQFF. The chain recombines TRBV12-3 or TRBV12-4 with TRBJ2-1, with 9 bases matching TRBD2. The CDR3 spans 13 residues. V shed 6 bases and J 6 bases; nucleotides not matched to a gene: 3.

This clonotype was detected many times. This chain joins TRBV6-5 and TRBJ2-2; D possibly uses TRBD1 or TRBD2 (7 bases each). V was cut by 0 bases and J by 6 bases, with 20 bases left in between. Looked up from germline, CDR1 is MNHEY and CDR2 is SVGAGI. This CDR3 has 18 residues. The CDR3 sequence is CASSYSKGGGPRAGELFF. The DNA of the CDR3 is TGTGCCAGCAGTTACTCGAAGGGAGGGGGCCCCAGGGCCGGGGAGCTGTTTTTT.

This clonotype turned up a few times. Here the CDR3 DNA reads TGTGCCAGCAGCTTGTCAGGGATCTCTGGGGCCAACGTCCTGACTTTC. Translated: CASSLSGISGANVLTF. The gene calls are TRBV5-5 and TRBJ2-6; the D gene is possibly TRBD1 (5 bases). In germline, CDR1 is SGHKS, CDR2 YYEKEE (reference sequence). Trimming cost V 1 base and J 0 bases, with 8 bases left between them. There are 16 residues in the CDR3. Full variable domain (rest looked up from reference TRBV5-5 and TRBJ2-6): DAGVTQSPTHLIKTRGQQVTLRCSPISGHKSVSWYQQVLGQGPQFIFQYYEKEERGRGNFPDRFSARQFPNYSSELNVNALLLGDSALYLCASSLSGISGANVLTFGAGSRLTVL.

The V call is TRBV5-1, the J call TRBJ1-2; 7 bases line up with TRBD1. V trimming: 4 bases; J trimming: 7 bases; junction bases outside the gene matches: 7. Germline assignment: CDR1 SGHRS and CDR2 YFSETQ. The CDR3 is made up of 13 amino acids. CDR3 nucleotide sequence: TGCGCCAGCAGCCAAGGGGGCCCAGCTGGCTACACCTTC. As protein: CASSQGGPAGYTF. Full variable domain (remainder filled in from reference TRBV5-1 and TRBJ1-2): KAGVTQTPRYLIKTRGQQVTLSCSPISGHRSVSWYQQTPGQGLQFLFEYFSETQRNKGNFPGRFSGRQFSNSRSEMNVSTLELGDSALYLCASSQGGPAGYTFGSGTRLTVV.

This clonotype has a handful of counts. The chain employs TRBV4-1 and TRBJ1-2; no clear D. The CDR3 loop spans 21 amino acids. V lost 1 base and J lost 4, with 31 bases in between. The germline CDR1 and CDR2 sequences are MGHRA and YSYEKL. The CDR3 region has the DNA TGCGCCAGCAGCCAAGGGGTCCTGACTCAGGCGGATGAGTGGAATGGCTATGGCTACACCTTC. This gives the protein CASSQGVLTQADEWNGYGYTF.

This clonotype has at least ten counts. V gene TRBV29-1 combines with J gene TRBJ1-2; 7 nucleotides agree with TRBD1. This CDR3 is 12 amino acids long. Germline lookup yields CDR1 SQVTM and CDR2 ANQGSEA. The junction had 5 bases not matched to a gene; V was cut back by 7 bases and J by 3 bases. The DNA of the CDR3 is TGCAGCGCCGAGGGGGCGGACTATGGCTACACCTTC. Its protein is CSAEGADYGYTF. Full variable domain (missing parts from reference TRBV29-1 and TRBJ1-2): SAVISQKPSRDICQRGTSLTIQCQVDSQVTMMFWYRQQPGQSLTLIATANQGSEATYESGFVIDKFPISRPNLTFSTLTVSNMSPEDSSIYLCSAEGADYGYTFGSGTRLTVV.

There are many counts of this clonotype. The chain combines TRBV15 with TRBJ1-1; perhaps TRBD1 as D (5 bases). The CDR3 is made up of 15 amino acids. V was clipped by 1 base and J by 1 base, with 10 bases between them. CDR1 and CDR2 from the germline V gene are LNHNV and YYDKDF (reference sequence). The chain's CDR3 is CATSRVARANTEAFF. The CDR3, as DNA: TGTGCCACCAGCAGAGTCGCCAGGGCGAACACTGAAGCTTTCTTT.